What follows describes a single TCR beta chain. The antigen this receptor binds is unknown. No base qualities exist here, and no much larger clone lies one base off it. A second Seattle source provided samples from volunteer blood donors who had recovered from COVID-19. The collaborating institutions used their own protocols to collect whole blood in K2EDTA tubes. Collaborator samples were shipped for TCRbeta analysis as frozen whole blood, isolated PBMCs, or DNA extracted from either sample type. The entry originates in a study of blood T cell repertoires in COVID-19 (dated by TCRdb to 2020 to 2022). Looking at the study overall: Samples from collaborators originated in the United States, Italy and Spain and spanned both the acute and convalescent phases of COVID-19. The sample metadata nearly always contained a de-identified subject ID, COVID-19 status, age in years and sex. Where available, HLA class I and class II types were taken from metadata supplied by the sample provider and were not determined by assay-based typing. The prospective study material was composed of cDNA or gDNA derived from T cells, B-cell-depleted T cells, or PBMCs. Subjects who had been exposed to COVID-19, were actively infected with it, or had recovered from it provided the deeply sampled blood TCRbeta repertoires that made up the dataset. The samples were drawn from two sources: the first 160 participants of the ongoing ImmuneRACE study, and over 1,000 subjects contributed by 6 global collaborators. The repertoires were made available in a free public database intended to serve as a resource for research on the immune response to SARS-CoV-2.

TCRbeta CDR3 regions were amplified from genomic DNA using the immunoSEQ Assay, a bias-controlled multiplex PCR. The original pipeline was this. Nucleated cell counts per sample were estimated from amplification of reference gene primers within the assay. To quantify the absolute abundance of each unique TCRbeta CDR3 rearrangement, sequence reads were collapsed and filtered. For each sample, productive Simpson clonality was calculated as the square root of Simpson's diversity index across productive rearrangements. TCRdb obtained this table from immuneACCESS and retained in-frame rearrangements with V and J assigned. These tables miss some clones; where compared with another copy, unresolved V genes account for less than half of the shortfall, and the remainder is unexplained. From that table come the V and J calls and clone size; the DNA was used to work out D and trimming. The sample table lists under 300,000 clones, less than 90% of them with a count of one. Jointly, the top ten make up more than 1.5% of the sample.

The CDR3 measures 17 amino acids from cysteine to phenylalanine. Here the CDR3 DNA is all that survives: 51 bases in frame from base 1. Trimming removed 10 bases from V and 6 bases from J; the gene matches leave 18 bases unexplained. Based on the germline V gene, the CDR1 and CDR2 sequences are SNHLY and FYNNEI. General study outcomes and caveats: Clinical and demographic metadata were provided uncurated, with the amount varying by source and participant.

Material for sequencing was peripheral blood. The receptor's source is a woman aged 40 to 55 who had recovered from COVID-19. The chain links TRBV2 with TRBJ2-1; the central 10 bases match TRBD1. CDR3 region: CANPPGQGRVLVNEQFF. The sequenced DNA is TGTGCCAACCCCCCGGGACAGGGGCGCGTCCTAGTCAATGAGCAGTTCTTC.